What follows are 28 T cell receptor beta chains derived from one specimen sequenced in a study of identifying expanded T cells in peripheral blood. Libraries were prepared by immunoSEQ multiplex PCR; TCRdb keeps only in-frame clonotypes and omits some of them. The data contain around 100,000 clones, about 87% of them singletons. Sequencing was performed on blood. Receptor source: a person aged 18-70 years in good health.

This clone appeared a single time. The rearrangement links TRBV7-2 to TRBJ1-1, with 8 nucleotides matching TRBD1. V gave up 5 bases and J gave up 5 bases; unmatched junction bases: 4. Per germline, CDR1 SGHTA and CDR2 FQGNSA. This CDR3 contains 13 residues. CDR3 in amino acids: CASSLRGQTEAFF. The CDR3 DNA is TGTGCCAGCAGCCTCAGGGGGCAGACTGAAGCTTTCTTT.

The chain uses TRBV9 and TRBJ2-6; D remains ambiguous. The CDR3 consists of 19 residues. Looked up from germline, CDR1 is SGDLS and CDR2 is YYNGEE. V lost 0 bases and J 0 bases, leaving 16 bases between the germline ends. CDR3 protein: CASSVATGQDFSGANVLTF. The CDR3 DNA sequence: TGTGCCAGCAGCGTAGCTACCGGGCAGGATTTCTCTGGGGCCAACGTCCTGACTTTC.

The chain links TRBV10-3 to TRBJ1-4, with a weak D call TRBD1 (6 bases). This CDR3 has 14 residues. Per the germline V gene, CDR1 is ENHRY and CDR2 is SYGVKD. Deletions cut 2 bases from V and 8 bases from J, with 12 bases between. CDR3 coding DNA: TGTGCCATCAGTGAGGCAGGGGAGGGGGAAAAACTGTTTTTT. Translating gives CAISEAGEGEKLFF.

V is TRBV6-5 and J is TRBJ1-2; the D gene is possibly TRBD1 (6 bases). The CDR3 covers 14 residues. Germline CDR1 reads MNHEY; CDR2 reads SVGAGI. Deletions cut 5 bases from V and 3 bases from J, with 13 bases between. The CDR3 loop reads CASSPRTAYYGYTF. CDR3 DNA: TGTGCCAGCAGTCCTCGGACAGCATACTATGGCTACACCTTC.

CDR3 loop: CASGRAQGVGTDTQYF. CDR3 DNA: TGCGCCAGCGGACGAGCCCAGGGGGTGGGCACAGATACGCAGTATTTT. The chain combines TRBV5-1 with TRBJ2-3; 7 bases are shared with TRBD1. CDR1 is SGHRS, CDR2 YFSETQ, per germline. V lost 7 bases, J lost 1 base, and 12 bases stayed unmatched. The CDR3 is made up of 16 amino acids.

This chain uses TRBV11-3 with TRBJ2-3, with TRBD2 matching 8 bases. V lost 3 bases, J lost 3 bases, and 5 bases stayed unmatched. Germline-derived CDR1 and CDR2 are SGHNT and YENEEA. The CDR3 covers 15 residues. The CDR3 spells CASSLMSGGTDTQYF. DNA of the CDR3: TGTGCCAGCAGCTTGATGTCGGGAGGGACAGATACGCAGTATTTT.

The chain uses TRBV7-9 and TRBJ2-1, with D unclear. Trimming removed 5 bases at V and 7 bases at J, with 18 bases between. The CDR3 consists of 15 residues. Germline values: CDR1 SEHNR, CDR2 FQNEAQ (reference sequence). DNA for the CDR3: TGTGCCAGCAGCCAAAGGGCACTCGCCCGGAATGAGCAGTTCTTC. It encodes CASSQRALARNEQFF.

The sample holds one count of this clone. This chain links TRBV9 with TRBJ2-2; 13 bases are shared with TRBD2. With 3 bases clipped from V and 5 bases from J, the junction kept 7 bases outside the gene matches. CDR1 and CDR2 (germline): SGDLS, YYNGEE. The CDR3 has 17 amino acids. The CDR3 loop reads CASSEGLAGTGTGELFF. The DNA of the CDR3 is TGTGCCAGCAGCGAGGGACTAGCGGGAACGGGGACCGGGGAGCTGTTTTTT.

The rearrangement uses TRBV5-1 and TRBJ1-1; perhaps TRBD1 as D (5 bases). This CDR3 region has 14 residues. V shed 1 base and J shed 2 bases, with 9 bases lying between them. From germline, CDR1 is SGHRS and CDR2 YFSETQ. The CDR3 loop is CASSLQGDNTEAFF. The CDR3 DNA reads as TGCGCCAGCAGCTTGCAAGGGGATAACACTGAAGCTTTCTTT.

CDR3 sequence: CASSRLTGEDGYTF. CDR3 sequence (DNA): TGTGCCAGCAGCCGATTGACAGGGGAAGATGGCTACACCTTC. The V and J genes are TRBV5-6 and TRBJ1-2; 8 bases align to TRBD1. Germline loops: CDR1 SGHDT, CDR2 YYEEEE. The CDR3 consists of 14 residues. J was trimmed by 6 bases and V by 4 bases; bases with no gene match: 8.

The V call is TRBV2, the J call TRBJ2-1, with TRBD2 identical over 10 bases. The junction had 15 bases not matched to a gene; V was cut back by 1 base and J by 9 bases. The V gene's germline CDR1 is SNHLY and CDR2 FYNNEI. The CDR3 loop spans 18 amino acids. CDR3 amino acids: CASSEESGGAFLPIEQFF. The CDR3 DNA follows: TGTGCCAGCAGTGAAGAAAGCGGGGGGGCGTTCTTACCCATTGAGCAGTTCTTC.

The CDR3 reads CASSLGDSGLEKLFF. The DNA for the CDR3 is TGTGCCAGCAGCTTAGGAGACAGTGGTTTAGAAAAACTGTTTTTT. This sequence joins TRBV7-9 and TRBJ1-4; D possibly corresponds to TRBD1 (5 bases). There are 15 residues in the CDR3. V shed 1 base and J shed 8 bases, with 14 bases lying between them. CDR1 SEHNR and CDR2 FQNEAQ come from the germline V gene (reference sequence).

The CDR3 DNA reads TGTGCCAGCAGGAGGGGTGAGTCCTACGAGCAGTACTTC. This encodes CASRRGESYEQYF. The chain joins TRBV2 to TRBJ2-7; D assignment may be TRBD1 or TRBD2 (5 bases each). CDR1 and CDR2 (germline): SNHLY, FYNNEI. The CDR3 is 13 amino acids. V gave up 6 bases and J gave up 1 base, with 10 bases separating them.

This sequence joins TRBV19 and TRBJ1-2, with 9 bases identical to TRBD1. Germline CDR1 reads LNHDA; CDR2 reads SQIVND (reference sequence). The CDR3 runs 16 residues. The junction had 8 bases not matched to a gene; V was cut back by 3 bases and J by 3 bases. This CDR3 is CASSILGTGGDYGYTF. The CDR3 DNA is TGTGCCAGTAGTATTTTGGGAACAGGGGGCGACTATGGCTACACCTTC.

J is TRBJ2-7 and V is TRBV11-2; D is unclear. V was clipped by 1 base and J by 4 bases, with 11 bases between them. The CDR3 spans 14 residues. CDR1 SGHAT and CDR2 FQNNGV come from the germline V gene. CDR3 protein: CASSLARMNYEQYF. The CDR3, as DNA: TGTGCCAGCAGCTTAGCCCGAATGAATTACGAGCAGTACTTC. The variable domain in full, with the rest retrieved from reference TRBV11-2 and TRBJ2-7, is EAGVAQSPRYKIIEKRQSVAFWCNPISGHATLYWYQQILGQGPKLLIQFQNNGVVDDSQLPKDRFSAERLKGVDSTLKIQPAKLEDSAVYLCASSLARMNYEQYFGPGTRLTVT.

The chain couples TRBV12-1 to TRBJ1-1. TRBV12-1 is an annotated pseudogene. The CDR3 is 16 residues long. Here the CDR3 DNA reads TGTGCCAGCAGCTACGAACCGGGGGAAATGGACACTGAAGCTTTCTTT. It encodes CASSYEPGEMDTEAFF.

This chain connects TRBV7-9 to TRBJ2-3; D is undetermined. The CDR3 consists of 13 residues. The V gene lost 0 bases and the J gene lost 0 bases, with 1 base spanning the gap. Looked up from germline, CDR1 is SEHNR and CDR2 is FQNEAQ (reference sequence). CDR3 region: CASSLASTDTQYF. CDR3 DNA: TGTGCCAGCAGCTTAGCGAGCACAGATACGCAGTATTTT.

CDR3 amino acids: CSVEGSGGQNIQYF. The CDR3 DNA sequence: TGCAGCGTTGAAGGTTCAGGGGGCCAAAACATTCAGTACTTC. The V and J genes are TRBV29-1 and TRBJ2-4; 8 bases are shared with TRBD1. There are 14 residues in the CDR3. Germline V gene lookup returns CDR1 SQVTM and CDR2 ANQGSEA. The ends lost 1 base at V and 5 bases at J; junction bases unmatched: 4.

The chain employs TRBV7-6 and TRBJ1-1; TRBD1 is a possible D gene (5 bases). Germline V gene sequence: CDR1 SGHVS, CDR2 FNYEAQ. This CDR3 contains 15 residues. The germline V and J ends were trimmed by 1 base and 2 bases, with 11 bases remaining between them. The CDR3 region has the DNA TGTGCCAGCAGCTTAGTAGGAGGGGTAAACACTGAAGCTTTCTTT. It codes for CASSLVGGVNTEAFF.

The chain links TRBV4-1 to TRBJ2-7; 8 nucleotides line up with TRBD1. This CDR3 is built from 14 residues. The germline V gene has CDR1 MGHRA and CDR2 YSYEKL. Unmatched junction bases numbered 5, after V lost 4 bases and J lost 3 bases. CDR3 bases: TGCGCCAGCAGCCTCGGGACAGGCCGCTACGAGCAGTACTTC. Amino acids: CASSLGTGRYEQYF.

To note about this clone: A read error may produce the germline difference seen at one junction end. The CDR3 spells CACRGRDQPQHF. In nucleotides, the CDR3 is TGTGCCTGCAGGGGGCGAGATCAGCCCCAGCATTTT. This chain connects TRBV25-1 to TRBJ1-5; 8 nucleotides align to TRBD1. Germline V gene lookup returns CDR1 MGHDK and CDR2 SYGVNS. This CDR3 comprises 12 residues.

The rearrangement joins TRBV6-7 to TRBJ1-5, with D perhaps TRBD1 (6 bases). TRBV6-7 is treated as an ORF (open reading frame) with a function not yet certain. The V end lost 6 bases, the J end lost 4 bases, and 22 bases lay between the germline ends. This CDR3 has 17 amino acids. The CDR3 reads CASSPTWGGQKNQPQHF. In DNA form, the CDR3 reads TGTGCCAGCAGCCCAACTTGGGGAGGACAGAAAAATCAGCCCCAGCATTTT.

The chain links TRBV5-6 to TRBJ2-1; tentatively, D is TRBD1 or TRBD2 (6 bases each). Per the germline V gene, CDR1 is SGHDT and CDR2 is YYEEEE. Deletions cut 5 bases from V and 2 bases from J, with 14 bases between. CDR3 length: 15 amino acids. The DNA of the CDR3 is TGTGCCAGCAGACGGGGGCAAGGGACCTACAATGAGCAGTTCTTC. Its protein is CASRRGQGTYNEQFF.

The V and J genes are TRBV19 and TRBJ2-5; possibly TRBD2 for D (5 bases). V was shortened by 3 bases and J by 4 bases, with 15 bases between the two germline ends. Germline assignment: CDR1 LNHDA and CDR2 SQIVND (reference sequence). The CDR3 runs to 15 residues. The CDR3 reads CASSILVGIGETQYF. CDR3 DNA sequence: TGTGCCAGTAGTATTTTAGTCGGGATCGGAGAGACCCAGTACTTC.

This clone was seen a handful of times. V and J are TRBV29-1 and TRBJ1-5; TRBD1 might be the D (6 bases). Germline lookup yields CDR1 SQVTM and CDR2 ANQGSEA. Trimming shortened V by 4 bases and J by 8 bases, and 24 bases separated the two germline ends. There are 16 residues in the CDR3. DNA of the CDR3: TGCAGCGTTGTTCAGGGGCGAAGATCTTTGGGGGAGCCCCAGCATTTT. It yields the protein CSVVQGRRSLGEPQHF. Supplemented by reference TRBV29-1 and TRBJ1-5, the full variable domain reads SAVISQKPSRDICQRGTSLTIQCQVDSQVTMMFWYRQQPGQSLTLIATANQGSEATYESGFVIDKFPISRPNLTFSTLTVSNMSPEDSSIYLCSVVQGRRSLGEPQHFGDGTRLSIL.

The gene calls are TRBV7-8 and TRBJ2-5; TRBD2 matches 10 bases. Germline values: CDR1 SGHVS, CDR2 FQNEAQ. The CDR3 sequence is 17 residues long. With V trimmed by 4 bases and J by 2 bases, 10 bases remained unmatched. The CDR3 coding sequence is TGTGCCAGCAGCTCTCGTCCTAGCGGGGGATATCAAGAGACCCAGTACTTC. Translation gives CASSSRPSGGYQETQYF.

CDR3 sequence: CASSQDPTGSTEAFF. In nucleotides, the CDR3 is TGCGCCAGCAGCCAAGACCCCACGGGGAGCACTGAAGCTTTCTTT. The chain is built from TRBV4-1 and TRBJ1-1; D not certain. Trimming took off 0 bases at V and 4 bases at J, with 12 bases between the two ends. The CDR3 contains 15 residues. Per the germline V gene, CDR1 is MGHRA and CDR2 is YSYEKL.

The chain links TRBV5-1 to TRBJ1-2; maybe TRBD1 (5 bases). V was clipped by 4 bases and J by 5 bases, with 15 bases between them. Per the germline V gene, CDR1 is SGHRS and CDR2 is YFSETQ. The CDR3 contains 14 residues. The CDR3 loop is CASSTGRAPYGYTF. CDR3 coding DNA: TGCGCCAGCAGCACGGGACGGGCTCCTTATGGCTACACCTTC.